The clone carrying this T cell receptor (beta chain) was found many times. Its specificity is not known. Each CDR3 protein gets one entry after TCRdb re-called the 5' RACE reads with MiXCR. The sample consists of hundreds of thousands of distinct CDR3 sequences, over 5% of them appearing once. The entry originates in a study of identical twins. Study observations and caveats: For monozygotic twins, models underestimated out-of-frame TCR alpha sharing.

Germline values: CDR1 ENHRY, CDR2 SYGVKD. The V and J ends lost 3 bases and 0 bases respectively, with 9 bases between them. The CDR3 spans 15 residues. The sequence was collected from a man aged 18 to 29 in good health. The chain has TRBV10-3 and TRBJ1-5; D gene unclear. The source material was naive T cells sorted from blood. CDR3 region: CAISETQNSNQPQHF. The CDR3 region has the DNA TGTGCCATCAGTGAAACCCAGAATAGCAATCAGCCCCAGCATTTT.